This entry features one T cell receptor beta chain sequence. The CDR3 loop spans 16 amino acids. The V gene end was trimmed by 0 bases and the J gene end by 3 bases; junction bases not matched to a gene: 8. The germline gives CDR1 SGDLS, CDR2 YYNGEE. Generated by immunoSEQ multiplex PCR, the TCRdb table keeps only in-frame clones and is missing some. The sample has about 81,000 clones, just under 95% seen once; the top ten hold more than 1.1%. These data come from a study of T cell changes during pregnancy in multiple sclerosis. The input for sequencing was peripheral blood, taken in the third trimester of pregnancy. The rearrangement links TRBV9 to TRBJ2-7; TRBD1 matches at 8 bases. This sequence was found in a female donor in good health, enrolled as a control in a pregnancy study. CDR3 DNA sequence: TGTGCCAGCAGCGTAGGAGCCGGGACAGGACACTACGAGCAGTACTTC. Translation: CASSVGAGTGHYEQYF. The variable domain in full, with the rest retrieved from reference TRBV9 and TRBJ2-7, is DSGVTQTPKHLITATGQRVTLRCSPRSGDLSVYWYQQSLDQGLQFLIQYYNGEERAKGNILERFSAQQFPDLHSELNLSSLELGDSALYFCASSVGAGTGHYEQYFGPGTRLTVT.